This record covers a single TCR beta chain. The data derive from a study of shared clonotypes between healthy human individuals. Assay: immunoSEQ multiplex PCR; the TCRdb copy retains only in-frame clones and omits some. The data hold approximately 2.3 million clones, with more than 80% observed a single time. Deletions cut 2 bases from V and 3 bases from J, with 11 bases between. CDR3 size: 16 residues. The germline CDR1 and CDR2 sequences are MDHEN and SYDVKM. The sequence came from a man aged 18 to 35 in good health. Some clones in this sample may be carry-over from other donors' samples. Sequenced sample: naive CD4+ T cells from PBMCs. As for subset: CD45RA+ positively selected. The rearrangement uses TRBV28 and TRBJ2-6, with D possibly being TRBD1 or TRBD2 (6 bases each). The CDR3 sequence: CASSLLGGGGANVLTF. For the CDR3, the DNA is TGTGCCAGCAGTTTACTGGGGGGCGGTGGGGCCAACGTCCTGACTTTC.